The entry that follows covers one T cell receptor beta chain sequence. CDR1 ENHRY and CDR2 SYGVKD come from the germline V gene. The CDR3 covers 14 residues. V lost 0 bases, J lost 4 bases, and 9 bases lay in between. Authors' analysis steps: It was from reference gene primer amplification that nucleated cell counts were estimated. Assay used: immunoSEQ multiplex PCR; TCRdb lists only in-frame clones, some missing. The V and J calls and clone size come from that table; D and trimming were worked out from the DNA. The data show roughly 200,000 clones, about 80% seen once. This entry is derived from a study of blood T cell repertoires in COVID-19. Overall study: Some COVID-19 samples were acute and others convalescent; all came from the United States, Italy and Spain. From T cells, B-cell-depleted T cells, or PBMCs came the material, which was cDNA or gDNA.

The sample consisted of peripheral blood. The origin of this receptor is a woman aged 45-59 years with active or convalescent COVID-19. V gene TRBV10-3 combines with J gene TRBJ1-2; D is unclear. The DNA of the CDR3 is TGTGCCATCAGTGAGTCGAGCGGGATCTATGGCTACACCTTC. Protein: CAISESSGIYGYTF.